The rows below give T cell receptor beta chains drawn from one sample of a study of blood T cell repertoires in COVID-19. Clones were read by immunoSEQ multiplex PCR, and TCRdb kept only the in-frame ones, dropping some. The profile shows some 68,000 clones, about 90% of them singletons. The sample comprised peripheral blood. These receptors originate from a woman in her 50s with COVID-19, enrolled during active disease. Each CDR3 is given with its conserved first and last residue. The D gene is left open where the match is weak. Size is omitted from some rows. Given values are once, few, many or a class for expanded clones.

V	D	J	size	CDR3	DNA
TRBV9	TRBD1	TRBJ2-2	-	CASSVQPGTGHVGELFF	TGTGCCAGCAGCGTACAACCCGGGACAGGGCATGTTGGGGAGCTGTTTTTT
TRBV30	-	TRBJ1-2	once	CAWSVTGAGYGYTF	TGTGCCTGGAGTGTAACTGGGGCAGGCTATGGCTACACCTTC
TRBV27	TRBD2	TRBJ2-3	-	CASRRAGGTDTQYF	TGTGCCAGCAGACGAGCGGGAGGGACAGATACGCAGTATTTT
TRBV7-9	TRBD2	TRBJ2-1	-	CASSLRSSGRIGYNEQFF	TGTGCCAGCAGCCTTCGCTCTAGCGGGAGAATAGGCTACAATGAGCAGTTCTTC
TRBV7-6	TRBD2	TRBJ2-7	once	CASSLASGSFSAIYEQYF	TGTGCCAGCAGCTTGGCTAGCGGGAGTTTTAGTGCCATTTACGAGCAGTACTTC
TRBV2	TRBD1	TRBJ1-2	once	CASRRPGQDGYTF	TGTGCCAGTAGACGACCAGGACAGGATGGCTACACCTTC
TRBV27	TRBD2	TRBJ2-3	-	CASSFLAGGLISTDTQYF	TGTGCCAGCAGTTTCCTAGCGGGAGGGCTCATAAGCACAGATACGCAGTATTTT
TRBV11-2	TRBD2	TRBJ2-3	-	CASSQRLAVPTDTQYF	TGTGCCAGCAGCCAACGACTAGCGGTCCCCACAGATACGCAGTATTTT
TRBV5-4	TRBD2	TRBJ2-7	-	CASSLEWSLAGDGEQYF	TGTGCCAGCAGCTTGGAATGGTCTCTAGCGGGAGACGGCGAGCAGTACTTC
TRBV18	-	TRBJ2-1	few	CASSPRGQGQFF	TGTGCCAGCTCACCACGAGGCCAGGGGCAGTTCTTC
TRBV19	-	TRBJ2-1	-	CASAPRAGGYNEQFF	TGTGCCAGTGCGCCGAGAGCGGGTGGATACAATGAGCAGTTCTTC
TRBV6-6	-	TRBJ2-7	-	CASSRRFQAVRAEGSYEQYF	TGTGCCAGCAGCCGACGCTTCCAGGCTGTGAGGGCGGAGGGATCCTACGAGCAGTACTTC
TRBV9	-	TRBJ2-1	-	CASSVLSSYNEQFF	TGTGCCAGCAGCGTACTATCGTCCTACAATGAGCAGTTCTTC
TRBV5-1	-	TRBJ2-3	-	CASSLVGRGRADTQYF	TGCGCCAGCAGCTTGGTCGGCAGGGGACGGGCAGATACGCAGTATTTT
TRBV3-1/TRBV3-2	-	TRBJ2-1	-	CASSRGGAALVGEQFF	TGTGCCAGCAGCCGAGGCGGGGCGGCCCTGGTAGGGGAGCAGTTCTTC
TRBV24-1	-	TRBJ1-1	-	CATSDPGDTEAFF	TGTGCCACCAGTGATCCGGGTGACACTGAAGCTTTCTTT
TRBV28	TRBD2	TRBJ2-3	-	CASSRTSGSTDTQYF	TGTGCCAGCAGCAGGACTAGCGGTAGCACAGATACGCAGTATTTT
TRBV3-1/TRBV3-2	-	TRBJ1-2	-	CASSQGSQSNGYTF	TGTGCCAGCAGCCAAGGAAGCCAATCAAATGGCTACACCTTC
TRBV15	-	TRBJ2-3	once	CATRATAGIGDTQYF	TGTGCCACCAGGGCCACAGCGGGCATTGGAGATACGCAGTATTTT
TRBV18	-	TRBJ2-1	-	CASSRSRRETGNEQFF	TGTGCCAGCTCCCGTAGTAGGCGCGAGACGGGTAATGAGCAGTTCTTC
TRBV6-6	-	TRBJ1-1	once	CASRQTFMNTEAFF	TGTGCCAGCAGACAGACCTTTATGAACACTGAAGCTTTCTTT
TRBV29-1	TRBD2	TRBJ2-2	-	CSILQGLAGGRAGELFF	TGCAGCATTCTACAGGGGCTAGCGGGAGGTCGAGCCGGGGAGCTGTTTTTT
TRBV30	-	TRBJ2-7	few	CAWSATGFEQYF	TGTGCCTGGAGCGCCACAGGGTTCGAGCAGTACTTC
TRBV4-3	TRBD2	TRBJ2-5	-	CASSPRIWLAGGYQETQYF	TGCGCCAGCAGCCCGAGGATTTGGCTAGCGGGTGGGTACCAAGAGACCCAGTACTTC
TRBV10-3	TRBD2	TRBJ2-3	-	CAIRGTSGLSADTQYF	TGTGCCATCAGGGGGACTAGCGGGTTATCAGCAGATACGCAGTATTTT
TRBV7-2	-	TRBJ2-1	-	CASSLGGGGEQFF	TGTGCCAGCAGCTTAGGGGGAGGAGGTGAGCAGTTCTTC
TRBV5-1	TRBD1	TRBJ2-7	few	CASSIGTGWYEQYF	TGCGCCAGCAGCATAGGGACAGGTTGGTACGAGCAGTACTTC
TRBV30	-	TRBJ1-6	-	CAWRTQGSINSPLHF	TGTGCCTGGAGGACACAGGGCTCCATTAATTCACCCCTCCACTTT
TRBV7-6	TRBD2	TRBJ2-1	few	CASSLTSGSNEQFF	TGTGCCAGCAGCTTGACTAGCGGAAGCAATGAGCAGTTCTTC
TRBV12-3/TRBV12-4	-	TRBJ2-1	-	CASRSYNEQFF	TGTGCCAGCCGCTCCTACAATGAGCAGTTCTTC
TRBV6-5	TRBD1	TRBJ1-5	-	CASRKDRVSNQPQHF	TGTGCCAGCAGAAAGGACAGGGTAAGCAATCAGCCCCAGCATTTT
TRBV5-4	TRBD2	TRBJ2-1	-	CASSLAIRTSGNEQFF	TGTGCCAGCAGCTTGGCCATTAGGACTAGCGGAAATGAGCAGTTCTTC
TRBV13	-	TRBJ1-4	-	CASSIRGGTTNEKLFF	TGTGCCAGCAGCATACGGGGAGGTACGACTAATGAAAAACTGTTTTTT
TRBV6-5	-	TRBJ1-1	-	CASSYSPRTEAFF	TGTGCCAGCAGTTACAGTCCTCGGACTGAAGCTTTCTTT
TRBV5-1	-	TRBJ2-6	-	CASSPIRGTGYSGANVLTF	TGCGCCAGCAGCCCTATTCGGGGGACGGGGTACTCTGGGGCCAACGTCCTGACTTTC
TRBV19	-	TRBJ2-7	once	CASSMQGFYYEQYF	TGTGCCAGTAGTATGCAGGGATTCTACTACGAGCAGTACTTC
TRBV19	-	TRBJ1-4	-	CASTHVRGEKLFF	TGTGCCAGTACCCACGTTAGAGGCGAAAAACTGTTTTTT
TRBV6-5	-	TRBJ2-1	-	CASSSLNEQFF	TGTGCCAGCAGTTCTCTTAATGAGCAGTTCTTC
TRBV5-7	TRBD1	TRBJ2-2	-	CASSLGQGTNTGELFF	TGTGCCAGCAGCTTGGGACAGGGCACGAACACCGGGGAGCTGTTTTTT
TRBV19	TRBD2	TRBJ2-5	-	CASSPTSGVGTQYF	TGTGCCAGTAGCCCTACTAGCGGGGTCGGTACCCAGTACTTC
TRBV3-1/TRBV3-2	-	TRBJ1-2	-	CASSQGENYGYTF	TGTGCCAGCAGCCAAGGGGAGAACTATGGCTACACCTTC
TRBV4-2	-	TRBJ1-2	once	CASSQDSRTNYGYTF	TGTGCCAGCAGCCAAGATAGTAGAACTAACTATGGCTACACCTTC
TRBV6-5	TRBD1	TRBJ1-6	-	CASSYPLDRRHSPLHF	TGTGCCAGCAGTTACCCTTTGGACAGGCGGCATTCACCCCTCCACTTT
TRBV6-5	-	TRBJ2-2	-	CASSRNTGELFF	TGTGCCAGCAGCCGGAACACCGGGGAGCTGTTTTTT
TRBV2	-	TRBJ1-3	-	CASRGAFGNTIYF	TGTGCCAGTCGGGGGGCGTTTGGAAACACCATATATTTT
TRBV18	-	TRBJ2-4	-	CASSALTRQADIQYF	TGTGCCAGCTCAGCCCTTACTAGACAAGCAGATATTCAGTACTTC
TRBV7-3	TRBD1	TRBJ2-1	once	CASSLRDSRLYNEQFF	TGTGCCAGCAGCTTAAGGGACAGCAGGCTCTACAATGAGCAGTTCTTC
TRBV2	-	TRBJ2-7	once	CAIDDTYEQYF	TGTGCCATCGACGACACCTACGAGCAGTACTTC
TRBV6-5	-	TRBJ2-7	once	CATGQTYEQYF	TGTGCCACAGGACAAACCTACGAGCAGTACTTC
TRBV5-1	-	TRBJ2-2	-	CASSLVGPTTGELFF	TGCGCCAGCAGCTTGGTGGGGCCGACGACCGGGGAGCTGTTTTTT
TRBV27	-	TRBJ2-1	-	CATNRGSPYNEQFF	TGTGCCACCAACCGCGGGTCCCCCTACAATGAGCAGTTCTTC
TRBV14	TRBD2	TRBJ2-1	-	CASSQFTRASLAGASNEQFF	TGTGCCAGCAGCCAATTTACGAGGGCATCTCTAGCGGGAGCATCCAATGAGCAGTTCTTC
TRBV7-9	TRBD1	TRBJ2-3	once	CASSLSGQMGADTQYF	TGTGCCAGCAGCCTGTCGGGACAGATGGGTGCAGATACGCAGTATTTT
TRBV27	TRBD1	TRBJ1-5	-	CASSLLTGNQPQHF	TGTGCCAGCAGTTTATTGACAGGGAATCAGCCCCAGCATTTT
TRBV29-1	-	TRBJ2-7	-	CSVREGAVGEQYF	TGCAGCGTTAGAGAAGGGGCAGTCGGCGAGCAGTACTTC